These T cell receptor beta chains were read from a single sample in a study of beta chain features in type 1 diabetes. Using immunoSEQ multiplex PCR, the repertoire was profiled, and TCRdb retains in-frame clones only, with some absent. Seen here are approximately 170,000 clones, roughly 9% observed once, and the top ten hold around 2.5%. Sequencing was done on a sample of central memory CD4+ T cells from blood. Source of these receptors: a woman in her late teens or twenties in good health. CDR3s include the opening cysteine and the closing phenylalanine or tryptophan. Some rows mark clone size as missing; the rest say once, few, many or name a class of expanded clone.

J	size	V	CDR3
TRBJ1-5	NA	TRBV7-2	CASSSDRGYQPQHF
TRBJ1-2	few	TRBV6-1	CASSEVPGNGGYTF
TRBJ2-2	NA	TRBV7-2	CASSPNRLAGTGELFF
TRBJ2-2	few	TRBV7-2	CASSFSGRAGELFF
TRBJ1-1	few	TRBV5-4	CASSSRTGSLMGTEAFF
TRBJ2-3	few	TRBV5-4	CASTSGGQGADTQYF
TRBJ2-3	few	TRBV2	CANHIQGVGTDTQYF
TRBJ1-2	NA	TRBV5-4	CASSLAGPYGYTF
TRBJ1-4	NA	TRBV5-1	CASSLGQGVEKLFF
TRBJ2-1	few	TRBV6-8	CASGSERVAYNEQFF
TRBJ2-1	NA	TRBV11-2	CASRRSPDSYNEQFF
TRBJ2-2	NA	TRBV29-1	CSVVQLNTGELFF
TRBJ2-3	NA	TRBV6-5	CASSRLAGDTDTQYF
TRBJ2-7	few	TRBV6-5	CASSSSSVYEQYF
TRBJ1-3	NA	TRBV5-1	CASSFAEGNTIYF
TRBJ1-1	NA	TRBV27	CASSFLTGNTEAFF
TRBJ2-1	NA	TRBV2	CASITGTTSYNEQFF
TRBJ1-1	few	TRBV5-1	CASSSTGVNTEAFF
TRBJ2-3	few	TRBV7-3	CASAGGPTDTQYF
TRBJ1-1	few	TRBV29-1	CSVQRGRANTEAFF
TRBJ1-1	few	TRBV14	CASSQVPGGTEAFF
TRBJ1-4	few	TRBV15	CATTREGEKLFF
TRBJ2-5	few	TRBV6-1	CASSVNPGQGFETQYF
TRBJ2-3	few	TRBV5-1	CASSLTSGTETDTQYF
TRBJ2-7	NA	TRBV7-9	CASSSAGSYEQYF
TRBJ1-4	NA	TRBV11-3	CASSFPAESKLFF
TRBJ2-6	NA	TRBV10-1	CASSPGQGVSGANVLTF
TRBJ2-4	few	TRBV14	CASSQGGTGNIQYF
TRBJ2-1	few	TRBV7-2	CASSLVKGNEQFF
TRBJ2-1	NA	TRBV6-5	CASSYSRRDEDNEQFF
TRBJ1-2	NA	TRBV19	CASRTVENYGYTF
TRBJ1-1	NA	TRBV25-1	CASTDSLNTEAFF
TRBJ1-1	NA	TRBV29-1	CSVGEGTEAFF
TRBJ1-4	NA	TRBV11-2	CASSGGALGEKLFF
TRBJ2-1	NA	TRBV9	CASSVDPGLAGNEQFF
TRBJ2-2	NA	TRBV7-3	CASSPPGGTGELFF
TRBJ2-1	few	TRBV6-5	CASKREGRGDEQFF
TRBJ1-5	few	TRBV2	CASTGQGKGQPQHF
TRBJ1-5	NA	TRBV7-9	CASSLSDSQPQHF
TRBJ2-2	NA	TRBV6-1	CASSEMSANTGELFF
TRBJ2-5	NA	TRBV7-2	CASSSPLGAGVETQYF
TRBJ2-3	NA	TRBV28	CASSLIGTGVGDTQYF
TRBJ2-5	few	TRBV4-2	CASSQVSGRGGQETQYF
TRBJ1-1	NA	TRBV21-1	CASSKVLFPGQVFTEAFF
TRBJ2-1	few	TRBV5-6	CASRSTGGSYNEQFF
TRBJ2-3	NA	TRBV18	CASSPPLGQGPQYF
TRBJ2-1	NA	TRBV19	CASTIRRGDRPNEQFF
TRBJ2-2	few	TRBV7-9	CASSSRDRGSTGELFF
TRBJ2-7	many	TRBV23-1	CASSPGTGVREQYF
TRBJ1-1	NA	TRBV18	CASSPAVSNTEAFF
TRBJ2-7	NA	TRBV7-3	CASSLQGGGSYEQYF
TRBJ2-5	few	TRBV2	CASSVERETQYF
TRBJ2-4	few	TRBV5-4	CASSLWRERPYF
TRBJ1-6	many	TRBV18	CASSPGTGFRNSPLHF
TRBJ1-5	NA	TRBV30	CAWTGGGNQPQHF
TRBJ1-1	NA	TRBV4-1	CASSPQDFGTAVMNTEAFF
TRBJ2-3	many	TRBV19	CASRIAGDTQYF